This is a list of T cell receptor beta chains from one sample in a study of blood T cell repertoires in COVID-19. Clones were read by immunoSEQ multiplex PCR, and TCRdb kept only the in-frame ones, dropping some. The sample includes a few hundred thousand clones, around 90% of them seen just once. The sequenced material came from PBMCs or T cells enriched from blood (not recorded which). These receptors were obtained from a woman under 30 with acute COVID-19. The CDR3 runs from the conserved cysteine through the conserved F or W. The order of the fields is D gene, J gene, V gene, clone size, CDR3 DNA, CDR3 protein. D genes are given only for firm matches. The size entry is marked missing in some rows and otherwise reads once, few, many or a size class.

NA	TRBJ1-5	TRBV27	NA	TGTGCCAGCAGTCTCGCTGGGAGTAATCAGCCCCAGCATTTT	CASSLAGSNQPQHF
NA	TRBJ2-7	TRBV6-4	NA	TGTGCCAGCAGCGCCACTACAGGGGGGGTGCGCGAGCAGTACTTC	CASSATTGGVREQYF
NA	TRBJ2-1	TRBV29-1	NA	TGCAGCGTTGGGGGGGTCCGCTCCTACAATGAGCAGTTCTTC	CSVGGVRSYNEQFF
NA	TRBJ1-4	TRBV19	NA	TGTGCCAGTAGTATCTTGCCAGGAAATGAAAAACTGTTTTTT	CASSILPGNEKLFF
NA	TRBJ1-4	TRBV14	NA	TGTGCCAGCAGCCAAGGCGGGACTAATGAAAAACTGTTTTTT	CASSQGGTNEKLFF
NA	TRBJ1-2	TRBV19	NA	TGTGCCAGTAGTATCGACAGTAACTATGGCTACACCTTC	CASSIDSNYGYTF
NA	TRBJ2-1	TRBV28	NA	TGTGCCAGCAGTTCCTCAAGCTTATCCTACAATGAGCAGTTCTTC	CASSSSSLSYNEQFF
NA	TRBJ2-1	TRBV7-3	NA	TGTGCCAGCAGCCCTCAGGGTGCCCTCGGCAATGAGCAGTTCTTC	CASSPQGALGNEQFF
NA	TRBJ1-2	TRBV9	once	TGTGCCAGCAGCGTTAAGACCGGACAGAGGGACAGCTACACCTTC	CASSVKTGQRDSYTF
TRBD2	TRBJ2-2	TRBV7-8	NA	TGTGCCAGCAGCTTAGGGACTAGCGGGAACACCGGGGAGCTGTTTTTT	CASSLGTSGNTGELFF
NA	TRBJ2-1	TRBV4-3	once	TGCGCCAGCAGCCATGGCAGCGGCGTATACAATGAGCAGTTCTTC	CASSHGSGVYNEQFF
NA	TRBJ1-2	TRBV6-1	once	TGTGCCAGCAGTGTAGGAGCCCTGGGGCTTAACTATGGCTACACCTTC	CASSVGALGLNYGYTF
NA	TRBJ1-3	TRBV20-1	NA	TGCAGTGCTAGTATGGGGGCGCCTGGAAACACCATATATTTT	CSASMGAPGNTIYF
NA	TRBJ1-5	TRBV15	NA	TGTGCCACCAGCAGAGTAATCAGGGAAAGCAATCAGCCCCAGCATTTT	CATSRVIRESNQPQHF
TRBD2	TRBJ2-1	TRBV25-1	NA	TGTGCCAGCAGTGGGGAACTAGCGGTTGTTGAGCAGTTCTTC	CASSGELAVVEQFF
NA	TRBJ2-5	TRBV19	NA	TGTGCCAGTAAGGGGGTCGGGACGGGACACAAAGAGACCCAGTACTTC	CASKGVGTGHKETQYF
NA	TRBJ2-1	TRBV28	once	TGTGCCAGCAGCCCATGGACGAGAGGGAATGAGCAGTTCTTC	CASSPWTRGNEQFF
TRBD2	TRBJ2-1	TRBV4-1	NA	TGCGCCAGCAGCCAAGATCTAACCGGGACTAGCACAAATGAGCAGTTCTTC	CASSQDLTGTSTNEQFF
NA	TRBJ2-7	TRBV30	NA	TGTGCCTGGTCAATCGCACCTAGAGGGCAGTACTTC	CAWSIAPRGQYF
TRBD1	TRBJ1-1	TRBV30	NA	TGTGCCTGGAGAATCGGACAGGCTGAAGCTTTCTTT	CAWRIGQAEAFF
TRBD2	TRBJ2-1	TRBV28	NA	TGTGCCAGCAGTCCGGAGACCGGTAGCGGGACTCACGAGTTCTTC	CASSPETGSGTHEFF
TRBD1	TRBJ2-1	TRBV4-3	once	TGCGCCAGCAGTCGACGGACAGGGACAACGGGCTCCTACAATGAGCAGTTCTTC	CASSRRTGTTGSYNEQFF
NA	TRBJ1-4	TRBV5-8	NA	TGTGCCAGCAGCTTGATCAGGAATGAAAAACTGTTTTTT	CASSLIRNEKLFF
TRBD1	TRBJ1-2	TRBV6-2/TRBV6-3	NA	TGTGCCAGCAGCCTATTCCCCCTCAGGACAGGTGGGAACTATGGCTACACCTTC	CASSLFPLRTGGNYGYTF
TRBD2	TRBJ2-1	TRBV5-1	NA	TGCGCCAGCAGCCGGACTAGCGGTAGCTCCTACAATGAGCAGTTCTTC	CASSRTSGSSYNEQFF
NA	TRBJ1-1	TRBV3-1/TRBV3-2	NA	TGTGCCAGCAGCCCCGGACCGGCGGGGGAGGCTTTCTTT	CASSPGPAGEAFF
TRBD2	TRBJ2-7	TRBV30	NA	TGTGCCTGGAGTGGTGGGGGGGGACGGAACGAGCAGTACTTC	CAWSGGGGRNEQYF
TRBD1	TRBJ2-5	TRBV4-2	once	TGTGCCAGCAGCCAACCGGGACAGGGCAGGGAGACCCAGTACTTC	CASSQPGQGRETQYF
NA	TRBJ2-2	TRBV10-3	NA	TGTGCCATCAGGAGGGACACTACGAACACCGGGGAGCTGTTTTTT	CAIRRDTTNTGELFF
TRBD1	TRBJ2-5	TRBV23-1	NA	TGCGCCAGCAGGGGACAGCAAGGAGAGACCCAGTACTTC	CASRGQQGETQYF
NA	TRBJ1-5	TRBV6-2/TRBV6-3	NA	TGTGCCAGCAGCCGAACTGGGGAGGGCGCTCAGCCCCAGCATTTT	CASSRTGEGAQPQHF
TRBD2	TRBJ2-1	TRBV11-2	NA	TGTGCCAGCAGCTTCTCTAGCGGGAGCTCCTACAATGAGCAGTTCTTC	CASSFSSGSSYNEQFF
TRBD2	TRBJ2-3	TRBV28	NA	TGTGCCAGCAGTTCCCCACTAGCGGGAGGGTGGGGTACGCAGTATTTT	CASSSPLAGGWGTQYF
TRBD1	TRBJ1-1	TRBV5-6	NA	TGTGCCAGCAGCTCGACAGGGAGGAAAACTGAAGCTTTCTTT	CASSSTGRKTEAFF
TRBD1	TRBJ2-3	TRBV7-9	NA	TGTGCCAGCAGCTCCCTTTACAGGGGATCTGGTATCACAGATACGCAGTATTTT	CASSSLYRGSGITDTQYF
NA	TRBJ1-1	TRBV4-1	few	TGCGCCAGCAGCCAACTGACAGAGAACACTGAAGCTTTCTTT	CASSQLTENTEAFF
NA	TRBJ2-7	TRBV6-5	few	TGTGCCAGCAGTTCACTAGACAAGATCTACGAGCAGTACTTC	CASSSLDKIYEQYF
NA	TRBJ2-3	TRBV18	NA	TGTGCCAGCCTAGCGACGTACACTGATACGCAGTATTTT	CASLATYTDTQYF
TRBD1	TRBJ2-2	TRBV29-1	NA	TGCAGCGTTGAAGATCGGACAGGGATTGTCACCGGGGAGCTGTTTTTT	CSVEDRTGIVTGELFF
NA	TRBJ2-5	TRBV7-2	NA	TGTGCCAGCAGCTTAGTAGGCGGCGAGACCCAGTACTTC	CASSLVGGETQYF
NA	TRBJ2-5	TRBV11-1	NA	TGTGCCAGCACCTCCAGCGGAGAGACCCAGTACTTC	CASTSSGETQYF